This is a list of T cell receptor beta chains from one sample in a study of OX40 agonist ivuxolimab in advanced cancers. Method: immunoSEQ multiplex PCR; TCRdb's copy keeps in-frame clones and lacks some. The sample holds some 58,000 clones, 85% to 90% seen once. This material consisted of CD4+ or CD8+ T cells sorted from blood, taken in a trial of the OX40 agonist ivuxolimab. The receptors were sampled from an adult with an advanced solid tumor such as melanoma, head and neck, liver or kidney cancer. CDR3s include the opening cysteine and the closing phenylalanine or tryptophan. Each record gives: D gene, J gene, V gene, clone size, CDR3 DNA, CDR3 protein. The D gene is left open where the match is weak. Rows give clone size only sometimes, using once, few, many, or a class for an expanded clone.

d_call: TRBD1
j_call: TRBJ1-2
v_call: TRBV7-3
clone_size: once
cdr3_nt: TGTGCCAGCAGCTTTGGGACAGACTATGGCTACACCTTC
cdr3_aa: CASSFGTDYGYTF

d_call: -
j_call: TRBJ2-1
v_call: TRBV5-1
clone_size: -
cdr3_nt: TGCGCCAGCAGCTTGGAGCGGCAGCTCAATGAGCAGTTCTTC
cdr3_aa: CASSLERQLNEQFF

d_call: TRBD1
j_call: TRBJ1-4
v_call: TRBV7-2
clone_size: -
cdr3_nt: TGTGCCAGCAGCCAGGACAGGAACCCTAATGAAAAACTGTTTTTT
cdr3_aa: CASSQDRNPNEKLFF

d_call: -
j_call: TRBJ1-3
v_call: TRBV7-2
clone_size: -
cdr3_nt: TGTGCCAGCAGCTTGCACGGGACATCTGGAAACACCATATATTTT
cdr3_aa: CASSLHGTSGNTIYF

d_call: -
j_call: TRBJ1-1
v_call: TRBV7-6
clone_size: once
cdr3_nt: TGTGCCAGCAGCTTAAAACAGAACACTGAAGCTTTCTTT
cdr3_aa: CASSLKQNTEAFF

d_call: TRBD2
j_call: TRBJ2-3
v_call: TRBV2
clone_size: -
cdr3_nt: TGTGCCAGCAGGGCTAGCGGCTTACGCACAGATACGCAGTATTTT
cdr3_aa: CASRASGLRTDTQYF

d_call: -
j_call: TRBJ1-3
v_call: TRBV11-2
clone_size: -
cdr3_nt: TGTGCCAGCAGCTTAGGCCAGGGGTTTGGAAACACCATATATTTT
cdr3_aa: CASSLGQGFGNTIYF

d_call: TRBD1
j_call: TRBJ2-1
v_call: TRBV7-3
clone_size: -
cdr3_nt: TGTGCCAGCAGCCTAGGGGGCAGGCACAATGAGCAGTTCTTC
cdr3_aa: CASSLGGRHNEQFF

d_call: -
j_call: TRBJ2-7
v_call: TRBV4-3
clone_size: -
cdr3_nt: TGCGCCAGCAGCCAAGATTGGGGGTCCTACGAGCAGTACTTC
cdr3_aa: CASSQDWGSYEQYF

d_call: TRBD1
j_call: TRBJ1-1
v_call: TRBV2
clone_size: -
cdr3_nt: TGTGCCAGCAGTGCAGGGGGTGATCTCCGTGTCGAAGCTTTCTTT
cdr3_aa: CASSAGGDLRVEAFF

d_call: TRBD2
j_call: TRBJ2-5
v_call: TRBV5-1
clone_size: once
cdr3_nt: TGCGCCAGCAGCCGATTACTAGCGGGAGGCGGGGAGACCCAGTACTTC
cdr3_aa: CASSRLLAGGGETQYF

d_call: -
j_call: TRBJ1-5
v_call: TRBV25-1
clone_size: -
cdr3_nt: TGTGCCAGCAGTGATAGTCTGGGGAATCAGCCCCAGCATTTT
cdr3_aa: CASSDSLGNQPQHF

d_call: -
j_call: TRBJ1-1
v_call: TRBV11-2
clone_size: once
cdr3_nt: TGTGCCAGCAGCCTGTTCGGGGGGCGGAAGGCTTTCTTT
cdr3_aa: CASSLFGGRKAFF

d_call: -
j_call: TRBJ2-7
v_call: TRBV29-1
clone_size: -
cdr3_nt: TGCAGCGTTGACGGGAGTGGGGAGCAGTACTTC
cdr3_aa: CSVDGSGEQYF

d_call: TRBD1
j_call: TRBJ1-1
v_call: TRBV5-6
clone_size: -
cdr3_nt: TGTGCCAGCAGCGGGTTGACAGGGGAAGCTTTCTTT
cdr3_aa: CASSGLTGEAFF

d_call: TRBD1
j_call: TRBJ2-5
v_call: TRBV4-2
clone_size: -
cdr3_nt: TGTGCCAGCAGTGGGGGTCCGGGACAGGGAGGAGAGACCCAGTACTTC
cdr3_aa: CASSGGPGQGGETQYF

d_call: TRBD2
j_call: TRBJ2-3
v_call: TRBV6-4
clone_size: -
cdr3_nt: TGTGCCAGCAGTCCACTAGCGGGCCTTACAGATACGCAGTATTTT
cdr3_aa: CASSPLAGLTDTQYF

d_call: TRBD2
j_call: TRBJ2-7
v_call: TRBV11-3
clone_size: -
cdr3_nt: TGTGCCAGCAGCTTAGACGCTAGCGGGGGCTACGAGCAGTACTTC
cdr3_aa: CASSLDASGGYEQYF

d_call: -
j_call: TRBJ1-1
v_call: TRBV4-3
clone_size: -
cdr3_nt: TGCGCCAGCAGCCCTGAGGTCGTCATGAACACTGAAGCTTTCTTT
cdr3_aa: CASSPEVVMNTEAFF

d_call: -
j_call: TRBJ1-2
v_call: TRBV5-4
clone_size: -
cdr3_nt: TGTGCCAGCAGCCATCAAGGACAGTCTAACTATGGCTACACCTTC
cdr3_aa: CASSHQGQSNYGYTF

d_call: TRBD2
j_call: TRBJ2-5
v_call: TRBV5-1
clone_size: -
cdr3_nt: TGCGCCAGCAGCTTGGGAGCTAGCGGGAGGGAGACCCAGTACTTC
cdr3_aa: CASSLGASGRETQYF

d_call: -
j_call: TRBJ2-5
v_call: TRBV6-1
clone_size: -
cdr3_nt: TGTGCCAGTTTACTCAACAGGGAGGGTTGGGAGACCCAGTACTTC
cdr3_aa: CASLLNREGWETQYF

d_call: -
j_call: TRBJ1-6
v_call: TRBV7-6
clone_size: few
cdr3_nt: TGTGCCAGCAGCTTAACATGGTCCGGGAACTCACCCCTCCACTTT
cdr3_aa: CASSLTWSGNSPLHF

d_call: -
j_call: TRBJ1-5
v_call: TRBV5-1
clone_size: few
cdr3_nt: TGCGCCAGCAGCTTGGACGGTCCGTATAGCAATCAGCCCCAGCATTTT
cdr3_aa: CASSLDGPYSNQPQHF

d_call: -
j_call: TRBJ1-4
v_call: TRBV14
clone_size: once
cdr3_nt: TGTGCCAGCAGCCGGTCAGGGAATGAAAAACTGTTTTTT
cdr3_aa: CASSRSGNEKLFF

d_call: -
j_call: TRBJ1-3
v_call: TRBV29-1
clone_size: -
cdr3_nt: TGCAGCGTTGAAGTGGGACTCTCTGGAAACACCATATATTTT
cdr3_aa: CSVEVGLSGNTIYF

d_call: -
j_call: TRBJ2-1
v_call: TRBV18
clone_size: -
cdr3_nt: TGTGCCAGCTCCCACGCCGACTACAATGAGCAGTTCTTC
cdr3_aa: CASSHADYNEQFF

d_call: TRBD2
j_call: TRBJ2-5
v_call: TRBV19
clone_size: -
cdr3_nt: TGTGCCAGTAGTGTACTAGCGGGGTTGCGGGAGACCCAGTACTTC
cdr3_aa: CASSVLAGLRETQYF

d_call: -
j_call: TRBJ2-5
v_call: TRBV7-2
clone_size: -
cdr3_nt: TGTGCCAGCCGGACCTCCAAATGGGGAGAGACCCAGTACTTC
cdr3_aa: CASRTSKWGETQYF

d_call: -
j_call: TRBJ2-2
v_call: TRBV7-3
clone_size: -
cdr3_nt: TGTGCCAGCAGCCCGACTAGGAACACCGGGGAGCTGTTTTTT
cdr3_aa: CASSPTRNTGELFF

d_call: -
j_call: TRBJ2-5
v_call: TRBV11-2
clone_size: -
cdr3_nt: TGTGCCAGCAGCTTAGGCTCGTCCCTAGAAGAGACCCAGTACTTC
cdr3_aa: CASSLGSSLEETQYF

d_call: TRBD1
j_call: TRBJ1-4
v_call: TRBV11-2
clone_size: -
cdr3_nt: TGTGCCAGCAGCTTCCAGGGGGCGGGAGGTGAAAAACTGTTTTTT
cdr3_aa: CASSFQGAGGEKLFF

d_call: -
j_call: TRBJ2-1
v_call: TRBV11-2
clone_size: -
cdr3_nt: TGTGCCAGCAGCTTTGGCTACAATGAGCAGTTCTTC
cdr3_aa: CASSFGYNEQFF

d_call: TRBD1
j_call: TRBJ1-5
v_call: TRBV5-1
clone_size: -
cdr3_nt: TGCGCCAGCAGCCTGGGACAGGTCGGGCAGCCCCAGCATTTT
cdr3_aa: CASSLGQVGQPQHF

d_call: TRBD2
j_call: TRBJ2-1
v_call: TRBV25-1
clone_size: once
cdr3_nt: TGTGCCAGCAGCCACTCGGGACTAGCGGCCTACAATGAGCAGTTCTTC
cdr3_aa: CASSHSGLAAYNEQFF

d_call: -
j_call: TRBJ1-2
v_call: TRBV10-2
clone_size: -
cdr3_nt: TGCGCCAGCAGCGACACGCTCGATGGCTACACCTTC
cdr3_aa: CASSDTLDGYTF

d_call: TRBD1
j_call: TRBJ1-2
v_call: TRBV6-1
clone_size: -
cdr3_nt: TGTGCCAGCAGACTGACAGGGGAAACTGGCTACACCTTC
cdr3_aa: CASRLTGETGYTF

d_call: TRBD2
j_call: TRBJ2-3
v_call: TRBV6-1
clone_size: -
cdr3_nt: TGTGCCAGCCTACTAGCGGGAGCGGATACGCAGTATTTT
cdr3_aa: CASLLAGADTQYF

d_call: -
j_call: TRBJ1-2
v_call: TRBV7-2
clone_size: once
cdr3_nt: TGTGCCAGCAGCCTCGAAGTGTGGAGGGTCAACTATGGCTACACCTTC
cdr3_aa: CASSLEVWRVNYGYTF

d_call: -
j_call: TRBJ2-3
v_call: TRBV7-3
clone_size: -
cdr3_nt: TGTGCCAGCAGCCGCCTGGTGGGGACGGATACGCAGTATTTT
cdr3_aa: CASSRLVGTDTQYF

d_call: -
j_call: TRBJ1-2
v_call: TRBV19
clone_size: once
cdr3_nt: TGTGCCAGTAGTATTTCGACAACCAAGGGCTACACCTTC
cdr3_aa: CASSISTTKGYTF

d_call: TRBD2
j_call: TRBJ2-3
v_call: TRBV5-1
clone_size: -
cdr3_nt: TGCGCCAGCAGCTTGACTAGCGGGGCCTCAGATACGCAGTATTTT
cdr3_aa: CASSLTSGASDTQYF